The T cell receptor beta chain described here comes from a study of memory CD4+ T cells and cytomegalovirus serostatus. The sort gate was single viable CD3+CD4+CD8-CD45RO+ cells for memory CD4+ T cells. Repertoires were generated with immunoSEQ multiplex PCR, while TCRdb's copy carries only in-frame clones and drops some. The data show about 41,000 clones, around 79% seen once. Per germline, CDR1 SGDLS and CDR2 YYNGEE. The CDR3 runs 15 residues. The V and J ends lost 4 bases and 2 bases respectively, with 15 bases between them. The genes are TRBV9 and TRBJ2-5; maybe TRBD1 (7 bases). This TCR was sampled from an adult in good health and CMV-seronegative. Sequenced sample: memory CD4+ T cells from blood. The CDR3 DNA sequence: TGTGCCAGCAGCACGCGCGGGGACAGACAAGAGACCCAGTACTTC. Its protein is CASSTRGDRQETQYF.